The clone carrying this T cell receptor beta chain was seen many times. The antigen remains undetermined. RNA transcripts served as the template for amplifying TCR beta CDR3 regions. RT-PCR in the first round (using the HTBI primer set) targeted the TCR CDR3. A single record per CDR3 protein comes from TCRdb applying MiXCR to the multiplex PCR reads. Of 650,000 to 800,000 distinct CDR3 sequences detected, just under 45% appear once; the ten largest clones hold less than 9%. Germline lookup yields CDR1 MGHDK and CDR2 SYGVNS. The CDR3 contains 16 residues. V was clipped by 1 base and J by 5 bases; unmatched bases: 7. These data belong to a study of T cells in Graves' hyperthyroidism and ophthalmopathy. Findings of the study overall: Most expanded thyroid clonotypes above 0.001 recurred in blood.

This TCR was sampled from an adult man with Graves' disease, either hyperthyroidism or ophthalmopathy (not recorded which). The chain combines TRBV25-1 with TRBJ1-4, with 7 bases lining up with TRBD1. Sequencing was done on a sample of peripheral blood or thyroid tissue (not recorded which). The DNA of the CDR3 is TGTGCCAGCAGTGAATCCCCACAGGGGATAAATGAAAAACTGTTTTTT. It codes for CASSESPQGINEKLFF.